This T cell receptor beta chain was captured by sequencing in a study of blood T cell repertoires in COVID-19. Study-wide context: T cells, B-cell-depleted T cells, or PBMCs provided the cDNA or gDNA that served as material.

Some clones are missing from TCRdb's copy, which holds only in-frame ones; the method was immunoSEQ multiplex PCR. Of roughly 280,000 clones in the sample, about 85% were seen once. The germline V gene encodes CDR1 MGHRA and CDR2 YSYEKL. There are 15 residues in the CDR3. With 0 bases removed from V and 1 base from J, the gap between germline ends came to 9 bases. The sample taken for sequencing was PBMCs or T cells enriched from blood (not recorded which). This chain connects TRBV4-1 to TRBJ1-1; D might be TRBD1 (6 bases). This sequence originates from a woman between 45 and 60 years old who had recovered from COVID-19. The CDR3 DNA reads TGCGCCAGCAGCCAAGACAGGGGCTGGAACACTGAAGCTTTCTTT. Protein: CASSQDRGWNTEAFF.